Following are 22 T cell receptor beta chains from one sample sequenced in a study of blood T cell repertoires in COVID-19. Repertoires were generated with immunoSEQ multiplex PCR, while TCRdb's copy carries only in-frame clones and drops some. Of tens of thousands of clones in the sample, roughly 76% were seen once. The sequenced sample was peripheral blood. Source of these receptors: a woman in her sixties with acute or convalescent COVID-19.

The J gene is TRBJ2-7, the V gene TRBV6-5, with TRBD2 identical over 7 bases. CDR3 length equals 16 residues. V was clipped by 0 bases and J by 3 bases; unmatched bases: 8. Germline lookup yields CDR1 MNHEY and CDR2 SVGAGI. The CDR3 region is CASSYSFGGGDYEQYF. The CDR3, as DNA: TGTGCCAGCAGTTACTCGTTCGGGGGAGGGGACTACGAGCAGTACTTC.

The chain links TRBV18 to TRBJ2-5; TRBD2 might be the D (6 bases). The CDR3 has 15 amino acids. V lost 0 bases and J lost 5, with 13 bases in between. Germline V gene data show CDR1 as KGHSH and CDR2 as LQKENI. The CDR3 DNA sequence: TGTGCCAGCTCACCACCGGGGCAGGGAGGCGAGACCCAGTACTTC. This codes for CASSPPGQGGETQYF.

The sample holds one count of this clone. The genes are TRBV28 and TRBJ2-7; D is uncertain. This CDR3 spans 12 amino acids. CDR1 MDHEN and CDR2 SYDVKM come from the germline V gene. Deletions cut 5 bases from V and 4 bases from J, with 9 bases between. DNA for the CDR3: TGTGCCAGCAGTCTTAGCAAGTACGAGCAGTACTTC. The encoded protein is CASSLSKYEQYF.

CDR3 nucleotides: TGTGCCAGCAGTGAAAATAGCGGACAAATCAGCTCTGGAAACACCATATATTTT. Residues: CASSENSGQISSGNTIYF. The chain carries TRBV6-1 and TRBJ1-3; D might be TRBD1 (5 bases). This CDR3 spans 18 amino acids. Trimming shortened V by 2 bases and J by 0 bases, and 17 bases separated the two germline ends. CDR1 and CDR2 from the germline V gene are MNHNS and SASEGT.

The V and J genes are TRBV7-2 and TRBJ2-3; D may be TRBD2 (6 bases). CDR1 SGHTA and CDR2 FQGNSA come from the germline V gene. The V end was cut by 7 bases, the J end by 0 bases, with 17 bases between. The CDR3 runs 16 residues. In DNA, the CDR3 is TGTGCCAGCACCCGGGGCAGGAGGGCTAGCACAGATACGCAGTATTTT. Encoded protein: CASTRGRRASTDTQYF. Full variable domain (missing parts from reference TRBV7-2 and TRBJ2-3): GAGVSQSPSNKVTEKGKDVELRCDPISGHTALYWYRQSLGQGLEFLIYFQGNSAPDKSGLPSDRFSAERTGGSVSTLTIQRTQQEDSAVYLCASTRGRRASTDTQYFGPGTRLTVL.

V is TRBV11-2 and J is TRBJ2-7; TRBD1 aligns across 9 bases. The ends lost 5 bases at V and 3 bases at J; junction bases unmatched: 5. The CDR3 totals 14 residues. CDR1 SGHAT and CDR2 FQNNGV come from the germline V gene. CDR3 DNA sequence: TGTGCCAGCAGCCAGGGACAGGGAATCTACGAGCAGTACTTC. Translating gives CASSQGQGIYEQYF. The full variable domain, rest sourced from reference TRBV11-2 and TRBJ2-7, is EAGVAQSPRYKIIEKRQSVAFWCNPISGHATLYWYQQILGQGPKLLIQFQNNGVVDDSQLPKDRFSAERLKGVDSTLKIQPAKLEDSAVYLCASSQGQGIYEQYFGPGTRLTVT.

This rearrangement joins TRBV25-1 to TRBJ1-2; no clear D gene. The CDR3 runs to 13 residues. CDR1 and CDR2 (germline): MGHDK, SYGVNS. V lost 2 bases and J 4 bases, leaving 8 bases between the germline ends. The CDR3 here is CASSEVEGYGYTF. CDR3 DNA sequence: TGTGCCAGCAGTGAAGTCGAGGGCTATGGCTACACCTTC.

In this sample, this clone turned up once. The chain has TRBV29-1 and TRBJ2-5, with TRBD2 identical over 10 bases. The CDR3 totals 14 residues. Trimming removed 6 bases from V and 4 bases from J; junction bases left unmatched: 8. CDR1 SQVTM and CDR2 ANQGSEA come from the germline V gene. CDR3 in DNA: TGCAGCGTAACAGCGGGAGGGCCGGGAGAGACCCAGTACTTC. Amino acids: CSVTAGGPGETQYF.

This chain joins TRBV30 and TRBJ1-2, with 8 bases matching TRBD1. The germline CDR1 and CDR2 sequences are GTSNPN and SVGIG (reference sequence). Trimming at V came to 4 bases and at J to 5 bases, leaving 3 bases not matched to a gene. This CDR3 contains 12 residues. The CDR3 sequence is CAWIRQGYGYTF. The CDR3 bases are TGTGCCTGGATTCGACAGGGGTATGGCTACACCTTC.

V usage is TRBV27 and J usage is TRBJ1-6; tentatively, D is TRBD1 (6 bases). The CDR3 contains 15 residues. CDR1 is MNHEY and CDR2 is SMNVEV in the germline V gene (reference sequence). With 5 bases removed from V and 0 bases from J, the gap between germline ends came to 8 bases. CDR3 nucleotide sequence: TGTGCCAGCAGTATCAGGGGCTCCTATAATTCACCCCTCCACTTT. It codes for CASSIRGSYNSPLHF.

This chain links TRBV30 with TRBJ1-2, with 8 bases that match TRBD1. The CDR3 loop spans 14 amino acids. The V gene end was trimmed by 3 bases and the J gene end by 6 bases; junction bases not matched to a gene: 9. Germline loops: CDR1 GTSNPN, CDR2 SVGIG (reference sequence). CDR3 residues: CAWRPPGQDHGYTF. CDR3 bases: TGTGCCTGGAGGCCGCCGGGACAGGATCATGGCTACACCTTC.

V is TRBV19 and J is TRBJ2-5; 9 bases are a match to TRBD1. J was trimmed by 5 bases and V by 6 bases; bases with no gene match: 7. This CDR3 is 14 amino acids long. Germline lookup yields CDR1 LNHDA and CDR2 SQIVND (reference sequence). CDR3 sequence: CASSPQGAWETQYF. The CDR3 nucleotides read TGTGCCAGTAGCCCACAGGGGGCCTGGGAGACCCAGTACTTC.

The chain recombines TRBV21-1 with TRBJ2-5; whether TRBD2, the table's D call, matches the DNA was not checked. TRBV21-1 is marked as a pseudogene. There are 18 residues in the CDR3. The CDR3 loop is CASSPMGGSGRLQETQYF. As DNA, the CDR3 is TGTGCCAGCAGCCCGATGGGCGGAAGCGGGAGGCTCCAAGAGACCCAGTACTTC.

This chain connects TRBV6-5 to TRBJ1-6; 11 bases line up with TRBD1. The trim removed 7 bases at V and 7 bases at J, leaving 3 bases unmatched. The CDR3 is 14 amino acids. In germline, CDR1 is MNHEY, CDR2 SVGAGI. The DNA of the CDR3 is TGTGCCAGCACGCGGACAGGGGGCAATTCACCCCTCCACTTT. Translating gives CASTRTGGNSPLHF.

The V gene is TRBV3-1 (or the pseudogene TRBV3-2), the J gene TRBJ1-5, with D unresolved. The V gene lost 2 bases and the J gene lost 5 bases, with 16 bases spanning the gap. There are 16 residues in the CDR3. The germline V gene has CDR1 LGHDT and CDR2 YNNKEL (reference sequence). CDR3 nucleotide sequence: TGTGCCAGCAGCCAATCAGGCCGGGAAGGCTATCAGCCCCAGCATTTT. As protein: CASSQSGREGYQPQHF.

This chain joins TRBV5-6 and TRBJ1-1; D not certain. The CDR3 loop spans 14 amino acids. CDR1 is SGHDT and CDR2 is YYEEEE in the germline V gene. The germline V and J ends were trimmed by 1 base and 0 bases, with 7 bases remaining between them. This chain's CDR3 is CASSLPDLNTEAFF. The CDR3 nucleotides are TGTGCCAGCAGCTTGCCAGATTTGAACACTGAAGCTTTCTTT.

This clone has a single count. This chain uses TRBV3-1 (or the pseudogene TRBV3-2) with TRBJ2-1; weak D call: TRBD2 (6 bases). CDR3 size: 14 residues. The germline V gene has CDR1 LGHDT and CDR2 YNNKEL (reference sequence). Trimming took off 5 bases at V and 1 base at J, with 9 bases between the two ends. For the CDR3, the DNA is TGTGCCAGCAGCGGGACTGCGTCCTACAATGAGCAGTTCTTC. This gives the protein CASSGTASYNEQFF.

The chain couples TRBV19 to TRBJ2-5; D is undetermined. The CDR3 spans 13 residues. Looked up from germline, CDR1 is LNHDA and CDR2 is SQIVND (reference sequence). The V gene lost 1 base and the J gene lost 5 bases, with 8 bases spanning the gap. CDR3 residues: CASSIVPRETQYF. The DNA for the CDR3 is TGTGCCAGTAGTATAGTACCGAGGGAGACCCAGTACTTC.

J is TRBJ2-6 and V is TRBV29-1; TRBD2 matches at 10 bases. Germline CDR1 is SQVTM and CDR2 is ANQGSEA. This CDR3 is built from 16 residues. With 6 bases clipped from V and 0 bases from J, the junction kept 5 bases outside the gene matches. CDR3 protein: CSVRAGGSSGANVLTF. As DNA, the CDR3 is TGCAGCGTCAGAGCGGGGGGGTCCTCTGGGGCCAACGTCCTGACTTTC.

This clone came up once. The rearrangement links TRBV19 to TRBJ1-2; 8 bases fit TRBD1. Germline values: CDR1 LNHDA, CDR2 SQIVND (reference sequence). The CDR3 totals 12 residues. Germline trimming cut 4 bases from V and 11 bases from J; bases unmatched to any gene: 6. The CDR3 coding sequence is TGTGCCAGTAGTACTCCGACAGGGGTGTACACCTTC. As protein: CASSTPTGVYTF.

The CDR3 DNA is TGCGCCAGCAGAAGATCCGGGACAGGGGATTCTGGAAACACCATATATTTT. Translation: CASRRSGTGDSGNTIYF. The chain uses TRBV5-1 and TRBJ1-3; 10 positions agree with TRBD1. The CDR3 has 17 amino acids. Per germline, CDR1 SGHRS and CDR2 YFSETQ. V shed 5 bases and J 1 base; nucleotides not matched to a gene: 9. Variable domain in full (rest from reference TRBV5-1 and TRBJ1-3): KAGVTQTPRYLIKTRGQQVTLSCSPISGHRSVSWYQQTPGQGLQFLFEYFSETQRNKGNFPGRFSGRQFSNSRSEMNVSTLELGDSALYLCASRRSGTGDSGNTIYFGEGSWLTVV.

The rearrangement joins TRBV3-1 (or the pseudogene TRBV3-2) to TRBJ2-7; possibly TRBD2 for D (5 bases). Germline V CDR1 and CDR2: LGHDT, YNNKEL (reference sequence). The CDR3 is 14 residues long. V was clipped by 4 bases and J by 0 bases, with 10 bases between them. The CDR3, as DNA: TGTGCCAGCAGCCTGGGAGCATTCTCCTACGAGCAGTACTTC. Its protein product is CASSLGAFSYEQYF.